The rows below give T cell receptor beta chains drawn from one sample of a study of blood T cells in healthy people across ages. TCRdb re-derived calls from the 5' RACE reads in MiXCR, one entry per CDR3 protein. Of 750,000 to 850,000 distinct CDR3 sequences in the sample, 20% to 25% are singletons; the top ten hold under 4%. These data are also associated with another study on T cells of mothers and their children.

Sample: blood. The receptors originated from a boy aged 5-17 years in good health. Both conserved end residues are part of each CDR3. D genes are given only for firm matches. A clone size is listed for some rows: how often the clone was seen (once, few, many), or a class if it is expanded.

>NA|NA|TRBV7-9|TRBJ2-5
CASSRQALQETQYF
TGTGCCAGCAGCCGGCAGGCCCTCCAAGAGACCCAGTACTTC
>TRBD1|NA|TRBV5-1|TRBJ2-2
CASSLEGQRTGELFF
TGCGCCAGCAGCTTGGAGGGACAGCGCACCGGGGAGCTGTTTTTT
>TRBD2|NA|TRBV3-1|TRBJ2-5
CASSQVPSGAQETQYF
TGTGCCAGCAGCCAAGTTCCTAGCGGCGCCCAAGAGACCCAGTACTTC
>NA|few|TRBV2|TRBJ2-3
CASRGGILSTDTQYF
TGTGCCAGCAGGGGGGGAATTCTAAGCACAGATACGCAGTATTTT
>TRBD2|NA|TRBV7-2|TRBJ2-7
CASSSTSGRAFEQYF
TGTGCCAGCAGCTCTACTAGCGGGAGGGCCTTCGAGCAGTACTTC
>NA|NA|TRBV5-1|TRBJ2-1
CASSFTGLLVDEQFF
TGCGCCAGCAGCTTTACAGGGCTCTTAGTCGATGAGCAGTTCTTC
>NA|NA|TRBV12-3/TRBV12-4|TRBJ2-7
CASSWPEVSEQYF
TGTGCCAGCAGTTGGCCCGAGGTGAGTGAGCAGTACTTC
>NA|NA|TRBV6-6|TRBJ1-4
CASSQSSEKLFF
TGTGCCAGCAGTCAGTCATCCGAAAAACTGTTTTTT
>NA|NA|TRBV2|TRBJ1-3
CASTPGRAGNTIYF
TGTGCCAGCACCCCGGGAAGGGCTGGAAACACCATATATTTT
>NA|NA|TRBV14|TRBJ1-2
CASSQDRGIEYGYTF
TGTGCCAGCAGCCAAGATCGGGGGATTGAATATGGCTACACCTTC
>NA|few|TRBV5-1|TRBJ2-1
CASSLQESSYNEQFF
TGCGCCAGCAGCTTGCAGGAGAGCTCCTACAATGAGCAGTTCTTC
>NA|few|TRBV5-1|TRBJ1-5
CASSLIGGGNQPQHF
TGCGCCAGCAGCCTTATTGGGGGCGGCAATCAGCCCCAGCATTTT
>NA|few|TRBV29-1|TRBJ2-2
CSVETDPSGELFF
TGCAGCGTTGAGACGGACCCATCGGGGGAGCTGTTTTTT
>TRBD1|NA|TRBV4-2|TRBJ1-4
CASSRDRAEKLFF
TGTGCCAGCAGCCGGGACAGGGCGGAAAAACTGTTTTTT
>NA|NA|TRBV5-1|TRBJ2-4
CASSWSISGAVAKNIQYF
TGCGCCAGCAGCTGGTCGATTAGTGGGGCGGTAGCCAAAAACATTCAGTACTTC
>TRBD2|NA|TRBV6-2/TRBV6-3|TRBJ2-5
CASSYDRLAALQETQYF
TGTGCCAGCAGTTACGATAGACTAGCGGCATTACAAGAGACCCAGTACTTC
>TRBD1|NA|TRBV27|TRBJ2-7
CASSSGTGDYEQYF
TGTGCCAGCAGTTCCGGGACAGGGGACTACGAGCAGTACTTC
>NA|many|TRBV5-5|TRBJ2-5
CASSFRTPQETQYF
TGTGCCAGCAGCTTCCGGACACCTCAAGAGACCCAGTACTTC
>NA|NA|TRBV25-1|TRBJ2-5
CASSGLGISETQYF
TGTGCCAGCAGTGGCCTCGGGATTTCGGAGACCCAGTACTTC
>NA|NA|TRBV29-1|TRBJ1-2
CSVYLDYGYTF
TGCAGCGTTTATTTAGACTATGGCTACACCTTC
>TRBD1|NA|TRBV7-2|TRBJ1-1
CASSLAGTGRENTEAFF
TGTGCCAGCAGCTTAGCCGGGACAGGGAGGGAGAACACTGAAGCTTTCTTT
>NA|NA|TRBV6-2/TRBV6-3|TRBJ1-1
CASSYTLIEGAFF
TGTGCCAGCAGTTACACCCTTATTGAAGGAGCTTTCTTT
>TRBD1|NA|TRBV28|TRBJ1-2
CASSLVGGQGKNYGYTF
TGTGCCAGCAGTTTAGTTGGGGGACAGGGGAAAAACTATGGCTACACCTTC
>NA|NA|TRBV9|TRBJ2-6
CASSVEPLQLAGANVLTF
TGTGCCAGCAGCGTAGAGCCCTTGCAGCTGGCTGGGGCCAACGTCCTGACTTTC
>TRBD1|NA|TRBV5-1|TRBJ1-6
CASSLGDSNSPLHF
TGCGCCAGCAGCTTGGGGGACAGTAATTCACCCCTCCACTTT
>NA|NA|TRBV29-1|TRBJ1-4
CSVVGQDKNEKLFF
TGCAGCGTTGTTGGCCAGGACAAGAATGAAAAACTGTTTTTT
>NA|NA|TRBV13|TRBJ2-1
CASSVDSGEIDNEQFF
TGTGCCAGCAGCGTAGACTCGGGGGAGATAGACAATGAGCAGTTCTTC
>NA|NA|TRBV7-9|TRBJ2-5
CASSLASQTQYF
TGTGCCAGCAGCTTAGCTTCCCAGACCCAGTACTTC
>NA|NA|TRBV27|TRBJ2-1
CASSPAVPMGEQFF
TGTGCCAGCAGCCCGGCCGTCCCCATGGGTGAGCAGTTCTTC
>TRBD1|NA|TRBV29-1|TRBJ1-4
CSVGLGTGGEKLFF
TGCAGCGTTGGGCTTGGGACAGGGGGTGAAAAACTGTTTTTT
>NA|few|TRBV20-1|TRBJ1-3
CSAADFYSGNTIYF
TGCAGTGCTGCCGACTTCTACTCTGGAAACACCATATATTTT
>TRBD2|NA|TRBV27|TRBJ2-1
CASSLMAGAAGDEQFF
TGTGCCAGCAGTTTAATGGCGGGAGCAGCTGGCGATGAGCAGTTCTTC
>NA|few|TRBV5-6|TRBJ2-1
CASSLVSVAYNEQFF
TGTGCCAGCAGCCTGGTCTCTGTCGCCTACAATGAGCAGTTCTTC